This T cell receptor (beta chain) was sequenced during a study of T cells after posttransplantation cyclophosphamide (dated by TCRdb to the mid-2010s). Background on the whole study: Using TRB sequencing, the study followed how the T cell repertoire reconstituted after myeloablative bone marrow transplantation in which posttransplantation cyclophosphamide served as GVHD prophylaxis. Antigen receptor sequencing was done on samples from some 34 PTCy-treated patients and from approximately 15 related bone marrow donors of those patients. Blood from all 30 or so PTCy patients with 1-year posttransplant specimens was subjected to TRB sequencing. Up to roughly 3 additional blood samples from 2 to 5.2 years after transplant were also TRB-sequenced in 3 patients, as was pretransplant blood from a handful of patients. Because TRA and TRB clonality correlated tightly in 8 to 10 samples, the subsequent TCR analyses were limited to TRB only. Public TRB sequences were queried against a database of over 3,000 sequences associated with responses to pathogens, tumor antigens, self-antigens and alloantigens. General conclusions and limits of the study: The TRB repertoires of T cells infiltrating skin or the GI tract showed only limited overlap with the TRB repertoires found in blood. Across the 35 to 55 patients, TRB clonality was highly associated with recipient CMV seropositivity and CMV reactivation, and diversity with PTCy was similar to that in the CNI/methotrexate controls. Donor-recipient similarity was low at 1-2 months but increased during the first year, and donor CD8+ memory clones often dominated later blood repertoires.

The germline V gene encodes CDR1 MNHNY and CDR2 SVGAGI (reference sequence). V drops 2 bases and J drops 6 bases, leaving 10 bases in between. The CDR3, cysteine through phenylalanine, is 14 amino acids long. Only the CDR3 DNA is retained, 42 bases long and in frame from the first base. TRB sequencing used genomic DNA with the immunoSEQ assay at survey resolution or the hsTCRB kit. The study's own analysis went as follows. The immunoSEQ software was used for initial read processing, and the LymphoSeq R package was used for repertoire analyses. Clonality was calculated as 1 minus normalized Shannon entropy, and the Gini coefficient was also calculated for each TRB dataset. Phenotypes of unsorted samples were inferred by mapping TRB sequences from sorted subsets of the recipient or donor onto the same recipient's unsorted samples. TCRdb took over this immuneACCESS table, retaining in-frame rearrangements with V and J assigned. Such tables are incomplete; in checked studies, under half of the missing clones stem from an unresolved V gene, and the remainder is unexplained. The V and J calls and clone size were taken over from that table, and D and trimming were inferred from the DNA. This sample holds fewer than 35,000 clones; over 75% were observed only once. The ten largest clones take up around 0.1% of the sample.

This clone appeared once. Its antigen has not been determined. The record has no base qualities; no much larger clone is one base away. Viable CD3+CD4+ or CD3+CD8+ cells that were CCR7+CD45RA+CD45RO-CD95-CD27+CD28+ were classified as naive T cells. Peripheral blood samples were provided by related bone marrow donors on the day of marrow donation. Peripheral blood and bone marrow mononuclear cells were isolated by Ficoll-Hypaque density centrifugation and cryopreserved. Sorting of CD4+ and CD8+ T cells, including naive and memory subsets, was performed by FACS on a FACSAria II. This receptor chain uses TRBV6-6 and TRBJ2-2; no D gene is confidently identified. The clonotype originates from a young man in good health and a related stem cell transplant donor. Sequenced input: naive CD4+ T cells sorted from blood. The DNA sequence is TGTGCCAGCAGTTACGGGCCCGATTCCGGGGAGCTGTTTTTT. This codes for CASSYGPDSGELFF.